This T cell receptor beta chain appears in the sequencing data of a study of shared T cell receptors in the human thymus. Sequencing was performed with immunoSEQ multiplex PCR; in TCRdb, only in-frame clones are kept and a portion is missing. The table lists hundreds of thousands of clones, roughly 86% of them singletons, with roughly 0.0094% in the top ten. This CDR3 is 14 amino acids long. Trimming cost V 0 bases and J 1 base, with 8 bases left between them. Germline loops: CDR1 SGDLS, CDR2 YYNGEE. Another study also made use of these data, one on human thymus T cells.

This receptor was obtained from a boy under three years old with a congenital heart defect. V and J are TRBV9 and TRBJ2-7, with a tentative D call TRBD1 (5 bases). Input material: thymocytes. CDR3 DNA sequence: TGTGCCAGCAGCGTAGGACAGCGATCCTACGAGCAGTACTTC. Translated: CASSVGQRSYEQYF.